The rows below give T cell receptor beta chains drawn from one sample of a study of regulatory T cells in long-lasting Graves disease. TCRdb fed the multiplex PCR reads into MiXCR, producing one record per CDR3 protein. Among roughly 420,000 distinct CDR3 sequences, 15% to 19% were seen once, and the ten largest hold over 20%. Sequencing used peripheral blood mononuclear cells (PBMCs), obtained at new diagnosis, from a patient treated with antithyroid drugs. The receptors were gathered from a female donor with Graves disease. Both conserved end residues are part of each CDR3. A D gene is named only where the DNA matches it firmly. Some rows have no size entry. The others give once, few or many, or a class for an expanded clone.

j_call: TRBJ2-2; v_call: TRBV6-1; clone_size: many; d_call: NA; cdr3_nt: TGTGCCAGCAGGTGGGCCACGAACACCGGGGAGCTGTTTTTT; cdr3_aa: CASRWATNTGELFF
j_call: TRBJ1-2; v_call: TRBV9; clone_size: many; d_call: NA; cdr3_nt: TGTGCCAGCAGCGTCGGGACGTCCTATGGCTACACCTTC; cdr3_aa: CASSVGTSYGYTF
j_call: TRBJ1-4; v_call: TRBV2; clone_size: many; d_call: NA; cdr3_nt: TGTGCCAGCAGTGAAGCGGCCAATAATGAAAAACTGTTTTTT; cdr3_aa: CASSEAANNEKLFF
j_call: TRBJ1-6; v_call: TRBV5-1; clone_size: many; d_call: NA; cdr3_nt: TGCGCCAGCAGCTTGGATGGCAGTCGGAATTCACCCCTCCACTTT; cdr3_aa: CASSLDGSRNSPLHF
j_call: TRBJ2-1; v_call: TRBV5-4; clone_size: NA; d_call: TRBD1; cdr3_nt: TGTGCCAGCAGCTTTAGTACGTGGGGGACAGCCTACAATGAGCAGTTCTTC; cdr3_aa: CASSFSTWGTAYNEQFF
j_call: TRBJ1-1; v_call: TRBV9; clone_size: many; d_call: NA; cdr3_nt: TGTGCCAGCAGCGGGGCGGTGAACACTGAAGCTTTCTTT; cdr3_aa: CASSGAVNTEAFF
j_call: TRBJ1-6; v_call: TRBV2; clone_size: many; d_call: NA; cdr3_nt: TGTGCCAGCATCCTTGACTGGGGTTCACCCCTCCACTTT; cdr3_aa: CASILDWGSPLHF
j_call: TRBJ2-7; v_call: TRBV28; clone_size: many; d_call: TRBD2; cdr3_nt: TGTGCCAGCAGTCCCCGAGTGGGGACTAGCTCCTACGAGCAGTACTTC; cdr3_aa: CASSPRVGTSSYEQYF
j_call: TRBJ2-3; v_call: TRBV4-1; clone_size: many; d_call: NA; cdr3_nt: TGCGCCAGCAGCCAACTGGGGGATACGCAGTATTTT; cdr3_aa: CASSQLGDTQYF
j_call: TRBJ2-3; v_call: TRBV24-1; clone_size: NA; d_call: TRBD2; cdr3_nt: TGTGCCACCAGTGAACTACTAGCGGAAGGCACAGATACGCAGTATTTT; cdr3_aa: CATSELLAEGTDTQYF
j_call: TRBJ2-1; v_call: TRBV4-1; clone_size: NA; d_call: TRBD2; cdr3_nt: TGCGCCAGCAGCCGAACGTCTGTGCGGGGGGGCAATGAGCAGTTCTTC; cdr3_aa: CASSRTSVRGGNEQFF
j_call: TRBJ1-4; v_call: TRBV9; clone_size: NA; d_call: NA; cdr3_nt: TGTGCCAGCACCTTAACCGGGGAGAACGAAAAACTGTTTTTT; cdr3_aa: CASTLTGENEKLFF
j_call: TRBJ1-2; v_call: TRBV10-3; clone_size: many; d_call: TRBD1; cdr3_nt: TGTGCCATCAGTGGGGACAGAGGCTATGGCTACACCTTC; cdr3_aa: CAISGDRGYGYTF
j_call: TRBJ2-7; v_call: TRBV10-3; clone_size: many; d_call: TRBD2; cdr3_nt: TGTGCCACGCTAGCGGGAGGCACCTACGAGCAGTACTTC; cdr3_aa: CATLAGGTYEQYF
j_call: TRBJ2-1; v_call: TRBV7-9; clone_size: many; d_call: NA; cdr3_nt: TGTGCCAGCAGCTTTGGCGTGCAGTTCTTC; cdr3_aa: CASSFGVQFF
j_call: TRBJ1-1; v_call: TRBV20-1; clone_size: many; d_call: NA; cdr3_nt: TGCAGTGCTAGGAGCCAGCCCAGAGAAGCTTTCTTT; cdr3_aa: CSARSQPREAFF
j_call: TRBJ1-1; v_call: TRBV18; clone_size: NA; d_call: NA; cdr3_nt: TGTGCCAGCTCACCACAGGAAAGGACTGAAGCTTTCTTT; cdr3_aa: CASSPQERTEAFF
j_call: TRBJ1-2; v_call: TRBV10-3; clone_size: NA; d_call: TRBD1; cdr3_nt: TGTGCCATCAGTCCTGACAGGGAGGACGGCTACACCTTC; cdr3_aa: CAISPDREDGYTF
j_call: TRBJ1-1; v_call: TRBV30; clone_size: many; d_call: NA; cdr3_nt: TGTGCCTGGGACCAGAACAGGGAATTGACTGAAGCTTTCTTT; cdr3_aa: CAWDQNRELTEAFF
j_call: TRBJ1-1; v_call: TRBV7-8; clone_size: NA; d_call: TRBD1; cdr3_nt: TGTGCCAGCAGCTCCCGGACAGGGCAGACTGAAGCTTTCTTT; cdr3_aa: CASSSRTGQTEAFF
j_call: TRBJ2-1; v_call: TRBV7-3; clone_size: many; d_call: NA; cdr3_nt: TGTGCCAGCAGCTTAATGGCGTACGATGAGCAGTTCTTC; cdr3_aa: CASSLMAYDEQFF
j_call: TRBJ1-4; v_call: TRBV5-5; clone_size: once; d_call: NA; cdr3_nt: TGTGCCAGCAGCGTAGAACCGGGACATCGTAATGAAAAACTGTTTTTT; cdr3_aa: CASSVEPGHRNEKLFF
j_call: TRBJ1-5; v_call: TRBV12-3/TRBV12-4; clone_size: many; d_call: NA; cdr3_nt: TGTGCCAGCAGGGGGGAAGGCAATCAGCCCCAGCATTTT; cdr3_aa: CASRGEGNQPQHF
j_call: TRBJ2-5; v_call: TRBV15; clone_size: many; d_call: NA; cdr3_nt: TGTGCCACCAGCAGAGTGGCAGACGGCCAAGAGACCCAGTACTTC; cdr3_aa: CATSRVADGQETQYF
j_call: TRBJ2-1; v_call: TRBV7-2; clone_size: NA; d_call: TRBD2; cdr3_nt: TGTGCCTGCAGGCCTTCTGCGGGGGGGGGCAATGAGCAGTTCTTC; cdr3_aa: CACRPSAGGGNEQFF
j_call: TRBJ2-5; v_call: TRBV7-9; clone_size: NA; d_call: NA; cdr3_nt: TGTGCCAGCAGCTTGCAGGGTTCGGGGCCCTTCTTC; cdr3_aa: CASSLQGSGPFF
j_call: TRBJ2-1; v_call: TRBV10-3; clone_size: many; d_call: NA; cdr3_nt: TGTGCCATCAGTGACTACGACGATGAGCAGTTCTTC; cdr3_aa: CAISDYDDEQFF
j_call: TRBJ2-1; v_call: TRBV4-1; clone_size: many; d_call: NA; cdr3_nt: TGCGCCAGCAGCCCAGCGGACACTTTAGGAAATGAGCAGTTCTTC; cdr3_aa: CASSPADTLGNEQFF
j_call: TRBJ1-4; v_call: TRBV27; clone_size: many; d_call: TRBD1; cdr3_nt: TGTGCCAGCATAGGAGGGGGCGATGAAAAACTGTTTTTT; cdr3_aa: CASIGGGDEKLFF
j_call: TRBJ2-1; v_call: TRBV7-8; clone_size: many; d_call: TRBD2; cdr3_nt: TGTGCCAGCAGCTTAGGACTAGCGGGAGGAGGAGGTGAGCAGTTCTTC; cdr3_aa: CASSLGLAGGGGEQFF
j_call: TRBJ2-7; v_call: TRBV6-2/TRBV6-3; clone_size: many; d_call: TRBD2; cdr3_nt: TGTGCCAGCCAAACGGGGGGGATAGGATCTGACGAGCAGTACTTC; cdr3_aa: CASQTGGIGSDEQYF
j_call: TRBJ2-1; v_call: TRBV12-3/TRBV12-4; clone_size: many; d_call: TRBD1; cdr3_nt: TGTGCCAGCAGACCCTTTGACAGGGTCAATGAGCAGTTCTTC; cdr3_aa: CASRPFDRVNEQFF
j_call: TRBJ1-6; v_call: TRBV7-9; clone_size: many; d_call: NA; cdr3_nt: TGTGCCAGCAGCTCGGGTAGACAGATTGATAATTCACCCCTCCACTTT; cdr3_aa: CASSSGRQIDNSPLHF
j_call: TRBJ1-1; v_call: TRBV9; clone_size: many; d_call: NA; cdr3_nt: TGTGCCAGCAGCCCCCAGGCGGGAGGGAACACTGAAGCTTTCTTT; cdr3_aa: CASSPQAGGNTEAFF
j_call: TRBJ1-1; v_call: TRBV19; clone_size: many; d_call: TRBD1; cdr3_nt: TGTGGCAGTAACCCCGGGGGACAGGGGCCGAACACTGAAGCTTTCTTT; cdr3_aa: CGSNPGGQGPNTEAFF
j_call: TRBJ2-7; v_call: TRBV7-9; clone_size: many; d_call: NA; cdr3_nt: TGTGCCAGCAGCTTCTCCCTGAGCGAGCAGTACTTC; cdr3_aa: CASSFSLSEQYF
j_call: TRBJ1-1; v_call: TRBV5-1; clone_size: many; d_call: NA; cdr3_nt: TGCGCCAGCAGCCTGGACGCAGGGGCCGGGACTGAAGCTTTCTTT; cdr3_aa: CASSLDAGAGTEAFF
j_call: TRBJ1-5; v_call: TRBV6-1; clone_size: many; d_call: TRBD1; cdr3_nt: TGTGCCAGCAGGGCAGGAGGGGGCGGAGGGCAGCCCCAGCATTTT; cdr3_aa: CASRAGGGGGQPQHF
j_call: TRBJ2-7; v_call: TRBV7-2; clone_size: NA; d_call: TRBD1; cdr3_nt: TGTGCCAGCAGGTTGACAGGGTGGTACGAGCAGTACTTC; cdr3_aa: CASRLTGWYEQYF
j_call: TRBJ2-2; v_call: TRBV11-2; clone_size: few; d_call: NA; cdr3_nt: TGTGCCAGCAGCTTAAGAACCCGGGCGCTGACCGGGGAGCTGTTTTTT; cdr3_aa: CASSLRTRALTGELFF
j_call: TRBJ1-2; v_call: TRBV5-1; clone_size: many; d_call: NA; cdr3_nt: TGCGCCAGCAGCTTGGGGCCAGGAGAATCCTATGGCTACACCTTC; cdr3_aa: CASSLGPGESYGYTF
j_call: TRBJ2-1; v_call: TRBV30; clone_size: NA; d_call: NA; cdr3_nt: TGTGCCTGGAGTGAAGGACTCTACAATGAGCAGTTCTTC; cdr3_aa: CAWSEGLYNEQFF
j_call: TRBJ1-5; v_call: TRBV28; clone_size: few; d_call: TRBD1; cdr3_nt: TGTGCCAGCAGTTCCTGGACAGGGGCCACTTACCAGCCCCAGCATTTT; cdr3_aa: CASSSWTGATYQPQHF
j_call: TRBJ1-4; v_call: TRBV3-1; clone_size: many; d_call: TRBD1; cdr3_nt: TGTGCCAGCAGCCAATGGTACAGGGGTGGTGAAAAACTGTTTTTT; cdr3_aa: CASSQWYRGGEKLFF
j_call: TRBJ2-1; v_call: TRBV9; clone_size: NA; d_call: NA; cdr3_nt: TGTGCCAGCAGCCGGCGGGGATACAATGAGCAGTTCTTC; cdr3_aa: CASSRRGYNEQFF
j_call: TRBJ2-3; v_call: TRBV7-2; clone_size: many; d_call: TRBD2; cdr3_nt: TGTGCCAGCAGCCCCCAAAGACTAGCGGGAGTGGGGGTGAGCACAGATACGCAGTATTTT; cdr3_aa: CASSPQRLAGVGVSTDTQYF